Listed below are T cell receptor beta chains from one sample, sequenced in a study of CD8 T cells in Susac syndrome. TCRdb used MiXCR to reprocess the immunoSEQ multiplex PCR reads, holding one entry per CDR3 protein. The repertoire holds under 110,000 distinct CDR3 sequences, with roughly 94% as singletons. Sequenced sample: CD8+ T cells from PBMCs. The origin of the receptors is a human donor with Susac syndrome. Each CDR3 is given with its conserved first and last residue. A D gene is named only where the DNA matches it firmly. Size tells how often a clone was seen (once, few, many) or the class of an expanded clone, and some rows leave it out.

. | . | TRBJ2-5 | TRBV14 | CASSQDLDPRVYF | TGTGCCAGCAGCCAAGATCTAGACCCCCGCGTTTATTTC
. | TRBD1 | TRBJ2-5 | TRBV11-3 | CASSPGTGERETQYF | TGTGCCAGCAGCCCCGGGACAGGGGAACGGGAGACCCAGTACTTC
. | TRBD2 | TRBJ2-1 | TRBV7-2 | CASSSLGGGAGHEQFF | TGTGCCAGCAGTTCCTTGGGCGGGGGGGCCGGTCATGAGCAGTTCTTC
. | TRBD2 | TRBJ2-1 | TRBV14 | CASSLRTSNEQFF | TGTGCCAGCAGCCTCCGGACTAGCAATGAGCAGTTCTTC
. | TRBD1 | TRBJ1-5 | TRBV23-1 | CARKDRAQPQHF | TGCGCCAGGAAGGACAGGGCCCAGCCCCAGCATTTT
. | . | TRBJ2-5 | TRBV9 | CASSVAGGVETQYF | TGTGCCAGCAGCGTAGCGGGGGGCGTTGAGACCCAGTACTTC
. | . | TRBJ1-5 | TRBV6-2/TRBV6-3 | CASSRPGNQPQHF | TGTGCCAGCAGCCGCCCAGGAAATCAGCCCCAGCATTTT
. | . | TRBJ2-7 | TRBV12-5 | CASGFVLGANNPYEQYF | TGTGCTAGTGGTTTTGTCTTGGGGGCCAACAACCCCTACGAGCAGTACTTC
. | TRBD2 | TRBJ2-1 | TRBV12-3/TRBV12-4 | CASSLGRLAVYNEQFF | TGTGCCAGCAGTTTAGGTCGACTAGCGGTCTACAATGAGCAGTTCTTC
. | . | TRBJ1-5 | TRBV7-9 | CASSLAGAGDQPQHF | TGTGCCAGCAGCCTGGCAGGGGCGGGGGATCAGCCCCAGCATTTT
few | . | TRBJ2-6 | TRBV25-1 | CASSDSSGANVLTF | TGTGCCAGCAGTGATTCATCTGGGGCCAACGTCCTGACTTTC
. | . | TRBJ2-7 | TRBV20-1 | CSARDPTWVSYEQYF | TGCAGTGCTAGAGATCCTACCTGGGTATCCTACGAGCAGTACTTC
. | . | TRBJ2-3 | TRBV20-1 | CSAPTWWGPDTQYF | TGCAGTGCTCCGACATGGTGGGGCCCAGATACGCAGTATTTT
. | TRBD2 | TRBJ2-1 | TRBV20-1 | CSANGGGDTPSSYNEQFF | TGCAGTGCTAATGGTGGGGGGGATACACCGAGCTCCTACAATGAGCAGTTCTTC
. | . | TRBJ2-7 | TRBV18 | CASSRQGGADYEQYF | TGTGCCAGCTCACGCCAGGGGGGCGCCGATTACGAGCAGTACTTC
. | . | TRBJ2-3 | TRBV12-3/TRBV12-4 | CASSAPWAPRGADTQYF | TGTGCCAGCAGTGCACCCTGGGCTCCCAGAGGGGCAGATACGCAGTATTTT
. | TRBD1 | TRBJ1-2 | TRBV2 | CAIQEGAYGYTF | TGTGCCATCCAAGAGGGGGCCTATGGCTACACCTTC
. | . | TRBJ2-5 | TRBV5-4 | CASSWLAEETQYF | TGTGCCAGCAGCTGGTTAGCGGAAGAGACCCAGTACTTC
. | TRBD2 | TRBJ2-5 | TRBV9 | CASSGGRLAAYQETQYF | TGTGCCAGCAGCGGGGGGAGACTAGCGGCTTACCAAGAGACCCAGTACTTC
. | . | TRBJ1-2 | TRBV6-6 | CASSRTRDGANYGYTF | TGTGCCAGCTCCCGAACCCGGGACGGAGCTAACTATGGCTACACCTTC